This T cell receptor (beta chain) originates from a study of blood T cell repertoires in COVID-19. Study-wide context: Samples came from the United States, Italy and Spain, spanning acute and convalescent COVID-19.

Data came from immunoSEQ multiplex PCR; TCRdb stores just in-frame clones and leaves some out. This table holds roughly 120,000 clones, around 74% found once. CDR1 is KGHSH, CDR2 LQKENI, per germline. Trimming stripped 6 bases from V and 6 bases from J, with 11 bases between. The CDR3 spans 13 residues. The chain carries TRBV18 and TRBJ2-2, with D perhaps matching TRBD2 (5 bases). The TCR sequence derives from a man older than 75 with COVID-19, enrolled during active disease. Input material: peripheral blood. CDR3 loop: CASSTGRSGELFF. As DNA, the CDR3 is TGTGCCAGCTCCACGGGGAGATCCGGGGAGCTGTTTTTT.